These 11 T cell receptor beta chains were sequenced from one sample in a study of OX40 agonist ivuxolimab in advanced cancers. Repertoires were generated with immunoSEQ multiplex PCR, while TCRdb's copy carries only in-frame clones and drops some. The repertoire holds some 39,000 clones, with about 89% as singletons. The material was CD4+ or CD8+ T cells sorted from blood, obtained in a trial of the OX40 agonist ivuxolimab. The receptors were sampled from an adult with an advanced solid tumor such as melanoma, head and neck, liver or kidney cancer.

J is TRBJ2-2 and V is TRBV11-3; TRBD1 aligns across 9 bases. The CDR3 runs 14 residues. Germline V gene lookup returns CDR1 SGHNT and CDR2 YENEEA. V gave up 8 bases and J gave up 4 bases; unmatched junction bases: 5. CDR3 loop: CASLHRGRTGELFF. The DNA for the CDR3 is TGTGCCAGCCTTCACAGGGGGCGCACCGGGGAGCTGTTTTTT.

V gene TRBV7-8 combines with J gene TRBJ2-1; no definite D call. Germline CDR1 is SGHVS and CDR2 is FQNEAQ. Trimming stripped 4 bases from V and 0 bases from J, with 10 bases between. This CDR3 contains 15 residues. The CDR3 bases are TGTGCCAGCAGCTCTTGGCCTCCCTCCTACAATGAGCAGTTCTTC. Protein product: CASSSWPPSYNEQFF. The whole variable domain, filled in from reference TRBV7-8 and TRBJ2-1, reads GAGVSQSPRYKVAKRGQDVALRCDPISGHVSLFWYQQALGQGPEFLTYFQNEAQLDKSGLPSDRFFAERPEGSVSTLKIQRTQQEDSAVYLCASSSWPPSYNEQFFGPGTRLTVL.

The rearrangement links TRBV5-6 to TRBJ1-1; D is unresolved. The CDR3 is made up of 13 amino acids. Trimming cost V 4 bases and J 5 bases, with 12 bases left between them. Germline CDR1 and CDR2: SGHDT and YYEEEE. The CDR3 bases are TGTGCCAGCAGCCATTGGGGAAGGACTGAAGCTTTCTTT. It translates to CASSHWGRTEAFF.

The rearrangement links TRBV15 to TRBJ1-2; no clear D. Deletions cut 0 bases from V and 6 bases from J, with 17 bases between. Per the germline V gene, CDR1 is LNHNV and CDR2 is YYDKDF (reference sequence). The CDR3 extends over 16 amino acids. The CDR3 region is CATSRDNSPSGNGYTF. DNA of the CDR3: TGTGCCACCAGCAGAGATAATTCCCCTTCCGGGAATGGCTACACCTTC.

J is TRBJ1-4 and V is TRBV19; weak D call: TRBD1 (6 bases). Germline CDR1 and CDR2: LNHDA and SQIVND (reference sequence). The CDR3 consists of 15 residues. Trimming removed 7 bases from V and 6 bases from J, with 18 bases in between. This chain's CDR3 is CASTTGRAGDEKLFF. The CDR3 DNA reads TGTGCCAGTACCACGGGAAGGGCAGGGGATGAAAAACTGTTTTTT.

This clone is judged medium-sized (0.01 to 0.1%). The chain employs TRBV18 and TRBJ1-2; D unclear. Trimming shortened V by 5 bases and J by 6 bases, and 13 bases separated the two germline ends. The germline CDR1 and CDR2 sequences are KGHSH and LQKENI. This CDR3 has 13 residues. This CDR3 reads CASSVDTADGYTF. The CDR3 DNA follows: TGTGCCAGCTCAGTAGACACGGCGGATGGCTACACCTTC.

The chain carries TRBV5-6 and TRBJ2-7; perhaps TRBD1 as D (6 bases). V dropped 4 bases and J dropped 9 bases, with 20 bases sitting between them. Germline CDR1 reads SGHDT; CDR2 reads YYEEEE. The CDR3 sequence is 14 residues long. The CDR3 is CASSLGQTTTPQYF. The CDR3 DNA reads as TGTGCCAGCAGCCTCGGACAGACCACTACGCCGCAGTACTTC.

This clone was recorded once. DNA for the CDR3: TGTGCCAGCAGCCTACGGGGGGGCCCGTACGAGCAGTACTTC. It translates to CASSLRGGPYEQYF. The J gene is TRBJ2-7, the V gene TRBV28; 8 positions match TRBD2. Per germline, CDR1 MDHEN and CDR2 SYDVKM. The CDR3 has 14 residues. Trimming removed 6 bases from V and 4 bases from J; junction bases left unmatched: 8.

In this sample, this clone turned up once. V usage is TRBV29-1 and J usage is TRBJ2-5; 7 bases map to TRBD2. There are 13 residues in the CDR3. The V and J ends lost 4 bases and 5 bases, in that order; junction bases with no gene match: 7. Germline CDR1 and CDR2: SQVTM and ANQGSEA. The CDR3 protein is CSVGGGRWETQYF. The CDR3 DNA sequence: TGCAGCGTTGGAGGCGGGAGATGGGAGACCCAGTACTTC.

The chain links TRBV19 to TRBJ1-5, with 7 bases fitting TRBD1. In germline, CDR1 is LNHDA, CDR2 SQIVND (reference sequence). Trimming took 6 bases from V and 7 from J; bases not matched to a gene: 6. The CDR3 is 13 amino acids. The CDR3 DNA is TGTGCCAGTAGCCCGACAGGGTACCAGCCCCAGCATTTT. It encodes CASSPTGYQPQHF. Full variable domain (remainder filled in from reference TRBV19 and TRBJ1-5): DGGITQSPKYLFRKEGQNVTLSCEQNLNHDAMYWYRQDPGQGLRLIYYSQIVNDFQKGDIAEGYSVSREKKESFPLTVTSAQKNPTAFYLCASSPTGYQPQHFGDGTRLSIL.

The gene calls are TRBV18 and TRBJ2-1; D gene ambiguous. Deletions cut 4 bases from V and 6 bases from J, with 13 bases between. This CDR3 contains 14 residues. Looked up from germline, CDR1 is KGHSH and CDR2 is LQKENI. The CDR3 here is CASSQGTQANEQFF. The CDR3 DNA is TGTGCCAGCTCACAAGGAACTCAGGCCAATGAGCAGTTCTTC.